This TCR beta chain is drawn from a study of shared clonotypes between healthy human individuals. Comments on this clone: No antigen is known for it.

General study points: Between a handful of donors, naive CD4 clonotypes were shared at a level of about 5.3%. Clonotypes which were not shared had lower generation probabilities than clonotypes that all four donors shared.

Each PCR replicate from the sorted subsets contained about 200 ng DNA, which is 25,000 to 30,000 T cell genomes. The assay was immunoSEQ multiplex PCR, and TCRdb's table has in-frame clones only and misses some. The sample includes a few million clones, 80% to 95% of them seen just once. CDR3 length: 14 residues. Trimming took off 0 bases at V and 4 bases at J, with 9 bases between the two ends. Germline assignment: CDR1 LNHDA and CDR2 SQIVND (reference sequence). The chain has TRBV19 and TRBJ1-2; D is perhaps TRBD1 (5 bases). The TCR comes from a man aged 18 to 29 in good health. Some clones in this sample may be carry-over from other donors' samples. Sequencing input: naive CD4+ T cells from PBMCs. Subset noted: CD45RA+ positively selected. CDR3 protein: CASSIEGQLYGYTF. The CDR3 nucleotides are TGTGCCAGTAGTATAGAGGGGCAGCTCTATGGCTACACCTTC.